This TCR beta chain originates from a study of T-cell reconstitution after alpha-beta-depleted transplantation in children. Findings and caveats of the study: By about two months after transplant, alpha-beta T cells reportedly arose from several hundred graft clones that had expanded. After transplant, high TCRbeta diversity at day 60 in some patients arose from surviving recipient T cells and thymic progenitors.

The CDR3 is 17 residues long. Trimming pared 8 bases from V and 5 bases from J, leaving 27 bases between. Researchers prepared the TCRbeta library using unique molecular identifiers, the study reports. TCRdb recomputed calls from the PCR reads with MiXCR, one row per CDR3 protein. The table shows about 250,000 distinct CDR3 sequences, with about 24% occurring only once. This clonotype was recorded a few times. Its antigen remains unknown. The starting material was PBMCs, mostly from graft donor cells, obtained 360 days after TCRalphabeta/CD19-depleted stem cell transplant. The chain combines TRBV12-3 or TRBV12-4 with TRBJ1-2; perhaps TRBD1 as D (5 bases). The TCR was taken from a female patient aged 2 to 10 who had a stem cell transplant for congenital amegakaryocytic thrombocytopenia, so the T cells may come from the graft donor. The CDR3 DNA reads TGTGCCAGCGCGGAAGAGGGATTTGAATGGGGCGGATATGGCTACACCTTC. This codes for CASAEEGFEWGGYGYTF.